This T cell receptor beta chain was obtained from a study of CD8+ T cells in alopecia areata. Study-wide points: The study found higher clonality in lesional than normal scalp, especially in alopecia totalis/universalis. Shared TCR sequences were less clear between patients than in mice, possibly partly from HLA diversity. There were also resident alphabeta T cells of normal skin sequenced in scalp samples.

Sequencing used cDNA as its template, made by extracting RNA and reverse transcribing it. Sequenced by immunoSEQ multiplex PCR; TCRdb stores in-frame clones only, minus some. The sample includes about 82,000 clones, about 53% of them seen just once. This clone has a handful of counts. Antigen: not known. From alopecia areata patients, lesional scalp punch biopsies and peripheral blood were collected. The specimen sequenced was NKG2D-high CD8+ T cells sorted from blood. The receptor was isolated from a human donor with alopecia areata.

The CDR3 sequence: CSVDSQDTSGNTIYF. For the CDR3, the DNA is TGCAGCGTTGATTCCCAGGACACAAGCGGAAACACCATATATTTT. The rearrangement joins TRBV29-1 to TRBJ1-3; D might be TRBD1 (5 bases). Trimming stripped 3 bases from V and 4 bases from J, with 16 bases between. Germline V gives CDR1 SQVTM, CDR2 ANQGSEA. The CDR3 runs 15 residues.